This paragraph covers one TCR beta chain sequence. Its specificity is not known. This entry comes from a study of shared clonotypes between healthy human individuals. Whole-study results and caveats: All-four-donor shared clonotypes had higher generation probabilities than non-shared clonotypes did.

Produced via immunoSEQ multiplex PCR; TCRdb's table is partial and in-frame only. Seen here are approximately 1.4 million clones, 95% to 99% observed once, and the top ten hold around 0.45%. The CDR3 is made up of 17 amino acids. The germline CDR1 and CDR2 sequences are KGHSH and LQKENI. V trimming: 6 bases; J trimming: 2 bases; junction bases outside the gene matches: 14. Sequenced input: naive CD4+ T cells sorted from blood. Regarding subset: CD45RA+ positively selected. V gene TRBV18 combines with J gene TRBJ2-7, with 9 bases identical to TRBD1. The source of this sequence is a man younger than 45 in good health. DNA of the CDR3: TGTGCCAGCTCCCCTGACAGGGGGTGGCAGTTGCCCTACGAGCAGTACTTC. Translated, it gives CASSPDRGWQLPYEQYF. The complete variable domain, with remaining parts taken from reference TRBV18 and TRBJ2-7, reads NAGVMQNPRHLVRRRGQEARLRCSPMKGHSHVYWYRQLPEEGLKFMVYLQKENIIDESGMPKERFSAEFPKEGPSILRIQQVVRGDSAAYFCASSPDRGWQLPYEQYFGPGTRLTVT.